These 26 T cell receptor beta chains were sequenced from one sample in a study of blood T cell repertoires in COVID-19. Measured with immunoSEQ multiplex PCR; TCRdb has only the in-frame clones, and not every one. The sample carries approximately 150,000 clones, roughly 82% recorded once. The sequenced sample was peripheral blood. Source of these receptors: an older woman with acute or convalescent COVID-19.

The rearrangement joins TRBV6-5 to TRBJ1-1, with 8 bases that match TRBD1. The V segment lost 6 bases and the J segment 4 bases; nucleotides outside the gene matches: 7. The germline V gene encodes CDR1 MNHEY and CDR2 SVGAGI. The CDR3 consists of 14 residues. This CDR3 is CASRPIDRGTEAFF. CDR3 nucleotides: TGTGCCAGCAGACCGATCGACAGGGGCACTGAAGCTTTCTTT.

The chain links TRBV19 to TRBJ2-1, with 11 positions matching TRBD2. Germline lookup yields CDR1 LNHDA and CDR2 SQIVND (reference sequence). This CDR3 contains 17 residues. V lost 4 bases to trimming and J lost 5 bases; unmatched junction nucleotides: 10. DNA for the CDR3: TGTGCCAGTAGTAGTTTGGGGGGGACTAGCGGAAACAATGAGCAGTTCTTC. It translates to CASSSLGGTSGNNEQFF.

The chain couples TRBV28 to TRBJ1-6, with D maybe TRBD1 (6 bases). This CDR3 is built from 14 residues. Germline CDR1 MDHEN, CDR2 SYDVKM. The V gene lost 5 bases and the J gene lost 6 bases, with 11 bases spanning the gap. CDR3 nucleotide sequence: TGTGCCAGCAGTCTCAGGGGAACTAATTCACCCCTCCACTTT. This sequence encodes CASSLRGTNSPLHF.

This sequence joins TRBV28 and TRBJ2-6; 15 nucleotides agree with TRBD2. The junction had 6 bases not matched to a gene; V was cut back by 7 bases and J by 2 bases. The CDR3 consists of 18 residues. The germline V gene has CDR1 MDHEN and CDR2 SYDVKM. CDR3 sequence reads: CASTGLAGGPAGANVLTF. The CDR3 nucleotides read TGTGCCAGCACCGGACTAGCGGGAGGGCCAGCTGGGGCCAACGTCCTGACTTTC.

The chain is built from TRBV3-1 (or the pseudogene TRBV3-2) and TRBJ2-7; D remains unclear. V lost 1 base and J 4 bases, leaving 2 bases between the germline ends. Per germline, CDR1 LGHDT and CDR2 YNNKEL (reference sequence). There are 11 residues in the CDR3. The CDR3 protein is CASSQAYEQYF. The DNA for the CDR3 is TGTGCCAGCAGCCAAGCATACGAGCAGTACTTC.

The chain uses TRBV6-5 and TRBJ2-5; D is unclear. Trimming cost V 2 bases and J 4 bases, with 8 bases left between them. Germline V CDR1 and CDR2: MNHEY, SVGAGI. This CDR3 is built from 13 residues. CDR3: CASSYPGVETQYF. For the CDR3, the DNA is TGTGCCAGCAGTTACCCGGGTGTAGAGACCCAGTACTTC.

The table lists this clone with a count of one. This chain's CDR3 is CASSYRLTGAGNTIYF. As DNA, the CDR3 is TGTGCCAGCAGTTACAGGCTGACAGGGGCCGGAAACACCATATATTTT. This sequence joins TRBV6-5 and TRBJ1-3, with 8 positions matching TRBD1. V trimming: 2 bases; J trimming: 4 bases; junction bases outside the gene matches: 7. Per the germline V gene, CDR1 is MNHEY and CDR2 is SVGAGI. The CDR3 is made up of 16 amino acids.

The rearrangement joins TRBV5-1 to TRBJ2-2; TRBD2 might be the D (6 bases). The CDR3 is 16 residues long. In germline, CDR1 is SGHRS, CDR2 YFSETQ. Trimming took 1 base from V and 4 from J, leaving 14 bases between them. The CDR3 loop reads CASSLLTPGSTGELFF. CDR3 DNA: TGCGCCAGCAGCTTGCTGACCCCCGGGAGCACCGGGGAGCTGTTTTTT.

The V gene is TRBV7-8, the J gene TRBJ2-2; possible D gene TRBD2, 6 bases. Trimming cost V 1 base and J 6 bases, with 24 bases left between them. Germline CDR1 reads SGHVS; CDR2 reads FQNEAQ. The CDR3 is 19 amino acids. CDR3 loop: CASSLEPRRGSARPGELFF. The CDR3 DNA is TGTGCCAGCAGCTTAGAGCCGCGGAGGGGTAGTGCGCGGCCCGGGGAGCTGTTTTTT.

This chain uses TRBV10-2 with TRBJ2-2; TRBD2 matches 7 bases. Germline loops: CDR1 WSHSY, CDR2 SAAADI. CDR3 length: 18 amino acids. The V gene end was trimmed by 6 bases and the J gene end by 4 bases; junction bases not matched to a gene: 17. This chain's CDR3 is CASSAVQVSRGGTGELFF. The CDR3 coding sequence is TGCGCCAGCAGCGCCGTCCAGGTTTCTCGCGGGGGCACCGGGGAGCTGTTTTTT.

On this clone itself: The sample holds other DNA sequences that translate to the same CDR3. CDR3 sequence reads: CATSDRTGYGYTF. CDR3 bases: TGTGCCACCAGTGACCGGACAGGGTATGGCTACACCTTC. The chain is built from TRBV24-1 and TRBJ1-2; 8 bases line up with TRBD1. The germline V gene encodes CDR1 KGHDR and CDR2 SFDVKD. The junction had 2 bases not matched to a gene; V was cut back by 4 bases and J by 5 bases. The CDR3 covers 13 residues.

The chain carries TRBV6-5 and TRBJ1-2; 7 bases fit TRBD1. This CDR3 contains 13 residues. V was clipped by 6 bases and J by 3 bases; unmatched bases: 4. Per germline, CDR1 MNHEY and CDR2 SVGAGI. CDR3 in amino acids: CASSGTVDYGYTF. CDR3 coding DNA: TGTGCCAGCAGCGGGACAGTGGACTATGGCTACACCTTC.

This chain uses TRBV5-1 with TRBJ1-1, with D tentatively TRBD1 (6 bases). This CDR3 contains 15 residues. V lost 6 bases and J lost 1, with 16 bases in between. CDR1 and CDR2 (germline): SGHRS, YFSETQ. The CDR3: CASTVGPGQNTEAFF. In DNA form, the CDR3 reads TGCGCCAGCACGGTGGGACCGGGACAGAACACTGAAGCTTTCTTT.

CDR3 amino acids: CASSYLTQRAWDNYGYTF. The CDR3 DNA follows: TGTGCCAGCAGTTACTTAACTCAGCGGGCCTGGGATAACTATGGCTACACCTTC. The chain has TRBV6-2 or TRBV6-3 and TRBJ1-2, with D uncertain. V lost 1 base and J 1 base, leaving 19 bases between the germline ends. CDR1 and CDR2 (germline): MNHEY, SVGEGT. This CDR3 spans 18 amino acids.

This clone was seen a handful of times. The chain has TRBV15 and TRBJ1-2; no definite D call. CDR1 LNHNV and CDR2 YYDKDF come from the germline V gene (reference sequence). V was cut by 0 bases and J by 8 bases, with 13 bases left in between. CDR3 length equals 14 residues. The CDR3 here is CATSREGDFRGYTF. The DNA for the CDR3 is TGTGCCACCAGCAGAGAGGGAGATTTTCGGGGCTACACCTTC.

CDR3 amino acids: CASSSDRGQGNEQFF. The DNA of the CDR3 is TGTGCCAGCAGCTCCGACAGGGGGCAAGGCAATGAGCAGTTCTTC. This chain links TRBV6-5 with TRBJ2-1; the match to TRBD1 covers 10 bases. Germline lookup yields CDR1 MNHEY and CDR2 SVGAGI. V lost 6 bases to trimming and J lost 6 bases; unmatched junction nucleotides: 8. The CDR3 length is 15 residues.

There are a few counts of this clone. The rearrangement joins TRBV27 to TRBJ2-7; the match to TRBD2 covers 10 bases. The germline gives CDR1 MNHEY, CDR2 SMNVEV (reference sequence). V was pared by 6 bases and J by 2 bases, with 4 bases of the junction left unmatched. This CDR3 spans 14 amino acids. The CDR3 DNA reads TGTGCCAGCAGATCTAGCGGGAGTGCCTACGAGCAGTACTTC. Its protein product is CASRSSGSAYEQYF.

The chain combines TRBV6-2 or TRBV6-3 with TRBJ1-5, with 10 bases aligning to TRBD1. CDR1 MNHEY and CDR2 SVGEGT come from the germline V gene. V lost 6 bases and J lost 4; bases outside the gene matches: 6. This CDR3 contains 15 residues. The chain's CDR3 is CASSRQGAVNQPQHF. Here the CDR3 DNA reads TGTGCCAGCAGCCGACAGGGGGCTGTAAATCAGCCCCAGCATTTT.

The chain links TRBV6-6 to TRBJ2-3; 13 bases agree with TRBD2. With V trimmed by 6 bases and J by 5 bases, 17 bases remained unmatched. CDR1 and CDR2 from the germline V gene are MNHNY and SVGAGI (reference sequence). The CDR3 length is 19 residues. The CDR3 protein is CASRRSLLAGGPIEDTQYF. CDR3 DNA sequence: TGTGCCAGCAGACGATCTCTACTAGCGGGGGGGCCCATCGAAGATACGCAGTATTTT.

This clone was found once. The chain couples TRBV4-1 to TRBJ2-3, with D hard to call. The CDR3 length is 18 residues. V was trimmed by 0 bases and J by 2 bases, leaving 18 bases between them. Germline CDR1 is MGHRA and CDR2 is YSYEKL. The CDR3: CASSQDRLSSLPTDTQYF. CDR3 sequence (DNA): TGCGCCAGCAGCCAAGATCGCCTGTCAAGCTTACCCACAGATACGCAGTATTTT.

The chain carries TRBV7-7 and TRBJ1-2; D gene ambiguous. Germline V gene lookup returns CDR1 SSHAT and CDR2 FNYEAQ (reference sequence). V lost 1 base and J 2 bases, leaving 11 bases between the germline ends. The CDR3 length is 15 residues. The CDR3 DNA sequence: TGTGCCAGCAGCTTAGACTCGTCTTCGAACTATGGCTACACCTTC. This codes for CASSLDSSSNYGYTF.

The chain has TRBV5-1 and TRBJ1-6; D is ambiguous. V dropped 0 bases and J dropped 9 bases, with 7 bases sitting between them. Germline loops: CDR1 SGHRS, CDR2 YFSETQ. The CDR3 runs 13 residues. Written as DNA, the CDR3 is TGCGCCAGCAGCTTGGAACTGCGTTCACCCCTCCACTTT. Translation gives CASSLELRSPLHF.

Points on this clone: This sample also contains other DNA sequences that code for the same CDR3. This chain connects TRBV5-1 to TRBJ2-3; TRBD2 aligns across 11 bases. CDR1 SGHRS and CDR2 YFSETQ come from the germline V gene. The CDR3 is 15 residues long. V lost 3 bases to trimming and J lost 6 bases; unmatched junction nucleotides: 6. CDR3 sequence (DNA): TGCGCCAGCAGCTCGACTAGCGGGGCTAGGGATACGCAGTATTTT. This gives the protein CASSSTSGARDTQYF.

This clone has a single count. The chain joins TRBV2 to TRBJ1-1; D call uncertain. Germline V gene lookup returns CDR1 SNHLY and CDR2 FYNNEI. The CDR3 sequence is 13 residues long. V was shortened by 3 bases and J by 3 bases, with 8 bases between the two germline ends. In nucleotides, the CDR3 is TGTGCCAGCAGTGAGGCCGGGGACACTGAAGCTTTCTTT. Protein sequence: CASSEAGDTEAFF.

The chain carries TRBV7-2 and TRBJ1-5; D is ambiguous. The germline gives CDR1 SGHTA, CDR2 FQGNSA. V was cut by 5 bases and J by 5 bases, with 10 bases left in between. The CDR3 runs to 13 residues. The CDR3, as DNA: TGTGCCAGCAGCCCTGCGGGAGATCAGCCCCAGCATTTT. Translation gives CASSPAGDQPQHF. Based on the CDR3 plus reference TRBV7-2 and TRBJ1-5, the full variable domain is GAGVSQSPSNKVTEKGKDVELRCDPISGHTALYWYRQSLGQGLEFLIYFQGNSAPDKSGLPSDRFSAERTGGSVSTLTIQRTQQEDSAVYLCASSPAGDQPQHFGDGTRLSIL.

The V gene is TRBV28, the J gene TRBJ2-1; 7 bases are a match to TRBD2. V was clipped by 6 bases and J by 0 bases; unmatched bases: 8. The CDR3 consists of 16 residues. The germline gives CDR1 MDHEN, CDR2 SYDVKM. The CDR3 loop reads CASRPTSARSYNEQFF. For the CDR3, the DNA is TGTGCCAGCAGGCCCACTAGCGCCCGCTCCTACAATGAGCAGTTCTTC. The full variable domain, its missing parts supplied by reference TRBV28 and TRBJ2-1, is DVKVTQSSRYLVKRTGEKVFLECVQDMDHENMFWYRQDPGLGLRLIYFSYDVKMKEKGDIPEGYSVSREKKERFSLILESASTNQTSMYLCASRPTSARSYNEQFFGPGTRLTVL.